Listed below are T cell receptor beta chains from one sample, sequenced in a study of cytomegalovirus exposure and HLA in healthy donors. Data came from immunoSEQ multiplex PCR; TCRdb stores just in-frame clones and leaves some out. The table records approximately 180,000 clones, roughly 78% of them present only once. Source material: PBMCs. The receptors come from a woman aged 45-65 years in good health and CMV-seropositive. Both conserved end residues are part of each CDR3. The D gene is left open where the match is weak. Clone size is shown for a subset of rows, as once, few, many or a class of expanded clone.

CDR3 protein: CATSRSGLAGGPETQYF
CDR3 DNA: TGTGCCACCAGCAGATCTGGACTAGCGGGGGGACCGGAGACCCAGTACTTC
clone size: .
CDR3 length: 17
V gene: TRBV15
J gene: TRBJ2-5
D gene: TRBD2

CDR3 protein: CASSIEGATGELFF
CDR3 DNA: TGTGCCAGTAGTATAGAGGGGGCGACCGGGGAGCTGTTTTTT
clone size: .
CDR3 length: 14
V gene: TRBV19
J gene: TRBJ2-2
D gene: .

CDR3 protein: CASKRTGTGTHTYNSPLHF
CDR3 DNA: TGTGCCAGCAAGCGAACCGGGACAGGGACGCATACCTATAATTCACCCCTCCACTTT
clone size: .
CDR3 length: 19
V gene: TRBV27
J gene: TRBJ1-6
D gene: TRBD1

CDR3 protein: CASRLEGRGQGGYTF
CDR3 DNA: TGCGCCAGCCGCCTTGAAGGCAGGGGGCAGGGTGGCTACACCTTC
clone size: .
CDR3 length: 15
V gene: TRBV4-1
J gene: TRBJ1-2
D gene: TRBD1

CDR3 protein: CASSPDRGHGYTF
CDR3 DNA: TGCGCCAGCAGCCCGGACAGGGGGCACGGCTACACCTTC
clone size: .
CDR3 length: 13
V gene: TRBV4-1
J gene: TRBJ1-2
D gene: TRBD1

CDR3 protein: CASSRKGQGLEAFF
CDR3 DNA: TGTGCCAGCAGCCGGAAGGGACAGGGTCTCGAAGCTTTCTTT
clone size: .
CDR3 length: 14
V gene: TRBV5-4
J gene: TRBJ1-1
D gene: TRBD1

CDR3 protein: CAWSRRTVNTEAFF
CDR3 DNA: TGTGCCTGGAGTCGCCGGACAGTTAACACTGAAGCTTTCTTT
clone size: few
CDR3 length: 14
V gene: TRBV30
J gene: TRBJ1-1
D gene: .

CDR3 protein: CASSPLQGAGNIQYF
CDR3 DNA: TGCGCCAGCAGCCCTTTGCAGGGAGCGGGAAACATTCAGTACTTC
clone size: .
CDR3 length: 15
V gene: TRBV4-1
J gene: TRBJ2-4
D gene: .

CDR3 protein: CASSFDNAGNTIYF
CDR3 DNA: TGTGCCAGCAGTTTTGACAACGCGGGAAACACCATATATTTT
clone size: .
CDR3 length: 14
V gene: TRBV6-1
J gene: TRBJ1-3
D gene: .

CDR3 protein: CASGLTLGQPYEQYF
CDR3 DNA: TGTGCTAGTGGTTTGACCCTTGGACAGCCCTACGAGCAGTACTTC
clone size: .
CDR3 length: 15
V gene: TRBV12-5
J gene: TRBJ2-7
D gene: .

CDR3 protein: CASTEEGLAGTDTQYF
CDR3 DNA: TGTGCCAGCACGGAGGAGGGACTAGCGGGGACAGATACGCAGTATTTT
clone size: .
CDR3 length: 16
V gene: TRBV2
J gene: TRBJ2-3
D gene: TRBD2

CDR3 protein: CASSLVDYGPNSPLHF
CDR3 DNA: TGTGCCAGCAGCTTAGTTGACTACGGACCGAATTCACCCCTCCACTTT
clone size: .
CDR3 length: 16
V gene: TRBV11-2
J gene: TRBJ1-6
D gene: .

CDR3 protein: CASSENDGGSTDTQYF
CDR3 DNA: TGTGCCAGCAGTGAGAATGATGGGGGGAGCACAGATACGCAGTATTTT
clone size: .
CDR3 length: 16
V gene: TRBV6-1
J gene: TRBJ2-3
D gene: .

CDR3 protein: CASSYRQNQPQHF
CDR3 DNA: TGTGCCAGCAGTTACCGTCAGAATCAGCCCCAGCATTTT
clone size: .
CDR3 length: 13
V gene: TRBV6-6
J gene: TRBJ1-5
D gene: .

CDR3 protein: CASSETDNYGYTF
CDR3 DNA: TGTGCCAGCAGTGAAACTGATAACTATGGCTACACCTTC
clone size: .
CDR3 length: 13
V gene: TRBV2
J gene: TRBJ1-2
D gene: .

CDR3 protein: CASSLLPSPTYEQYF
CDR3 DNA: TGTGCCAGCAGCTTACTTCCGTCTCCTACCTACGAGCAGTACTTC
clone size: .
CDR3 length: 15
V gene: TRBV7-3
J gene: TRBJ2-7
D gene: .

CDR3 protein: CASSLAGAPLHF
CDR3 DNA: TGTGCCAGCAGCTTAGCGGGGGCCCCCCTCCACTTT
clone size: .
CDR3 length: 12
V gene: TRBV7-9
J gene: TRBJ1-6
D gene: .

CDR3 protein: CASSQDFLQGAEAFF
CDR3 DNA: TGCGCCAGCAGCCAAGATTTTTTACAGGGTGCGGAAGCTTTCTTT
clone size: .
CDR3 length: 15
V gene: TRBV4-1
J gene: TRBJ1-1
D gene: .

CDR3 protein: CASSLSGLAYGYTF
CDR3 DNA: TGTGCCAGCAGCTTGTCGGGTTTAGCCTATGGCTACACCTTC
clone size: once
CDR3 length: 14
V gene: TRBV5-4
J gene: TRBJ1-2
D gene: .

CDR3 protein: CASSLEFQNSPLHF
CDR3 DNA: TGTGCCAGCAGCTTAGAATTTCAAAATTCACCCCTCCACTTT
clone size: .
CDR3 length: 14
V gene: TRBV7-9
J gene: TRBJ1-6
D gene: .

CDR3 protein: CANRGTNTGELFF
CDR3 DNA: TGTGCCAACAGGGGCACGAACACCGGGGAGCTGTTTTTT
clone size: few
CDR3 length: 13
V gene: TRBV6-1
J gene: TRBJ2-2
D gene: TRBD1

CDR3 protein: CASSDSAGGPTDTQYF
CDR3 DNA: TGTGCCAGCAGTGACTCAGCGGGGGGGCCCACAGATACGCAGTATTTT
clone size: .
CDR3 length: 16
V gene: TRBV6-4
J gene: TRBJ2-3
D gene: TRBD2

CDR3 protein: CASSPDGGSYEQYF
CDR3 DNA: TGCGCCAGCAGCCCGGATGGGGGGTCCTACGAGCAGTACTTC
clone size: .
CDR3 length: 14
V gene: TRBV5-1
J gene: TRBJ2-7
D gene: .

CDR3 protein: CATHPDRFRGYTF
CDR3 DNA: TGTGCCACCCACCCGGACAGGTTCAGGGGCTACACCTTC
clone size: .
CDR3 length: 13
V gene: TRBV19
J gene: TRBJ1-2
D gene: TRBD1

CDR3 protein: CASSLEATADYGYTF
CDR3 DNA: TGCGCCAGCAGCTTGGAGGCGACGGCGGACTATGGCTACACCTTC
clone size: .
CDR3 length: 15
V gene: TRBV5-1
J gene: TRBJ1-2
D gene: .

CDR3 protein: CSVKQGSNEKLFF
CDR3 DNA: TGCAGCGTCAAACAGGGGTCTAATGAAAAACTGTTTTTT
clone size: .
CDR3 length: 13
V gene: TRBV29-1
J gene: TRBJ1-4
D gene: TRBD1

CDR3 protein: CASSYLQGATTEAFF
CDR3 DNA: TGTGCCAGCAGTTACTTACAGGGGGCTACCACTGAAGCTTTCTTT
clone size: .
CDR3 length: 15
V gene: TRBV6-5
J gene: TRBJ1-1
D gene: TRBD1

CDR3 protein: CASSYLLGQQETQYF
CDR3 DNA: TGTGCCAGCAGCTACCTATTGGGACAGCAAGAGACCCAGTACTTC
clone size: few
CDR3 length: 15
V gene: TRBV7-9
J gene: TRBJ2-5
D gene: TRBD1

CDR3 protein: CASSLEQDRGRKLFF
CDR3 DNA: TGCGCCAGCAGCTTGGAACAGGACAGAGGTCGAAAACTGTTTTTT
clone size: .
CDR3 length: 15
V gene: TRBV5-1
J gene: TRBJ1-4
D gene: .

CDR3 protein: CSAGQKGYEQYF
CDR3 DNA: TGCAGCGCTGGACAAAAAGGCTACGAGCAGTACTTC
clone size: .
CDR3 length: 12
V gene: TRBV29-1
J gene: TRBJ2-7
D gene: .

CDR3 protein: CSVEGWGQDNYGYTF
CDR3 DNA: TGCAGCGTTGAAGGCTGGGGACAGGATAACTATGGCTACACCTTC
clone size: .
CDR3 length: 15
V gene: TRBV29-1
J gene: TRBJ1-2
D gene: TRBD1

CDR3 protein: CASSPDPGRNSPLHF
CDR3 DNA: TGCGCCAGCAGCCCGGATCCAGGGCGTAATTCACCCCTCCACTTT
clone size: .
CDR3 length: 15
V gene: TRBV5-1
J gene: TRBJ1-6
D gene: .

CDR3 protein: CAISGTGEITEAFF
CDR3 DNA: TGTGCCATCAGTGGGACAGGGGAAATCACTGAAGCTTTCTTT
clone size: .
CDR3 length: 14
V gene: TRBV10-3
J gene: TRBJ1-1
D gene: TRBD1

CDR3 protein: CASSLTPGLDAEQFF
CDR3 DNA: TGTGCCAGCTCACTAACGCCGGGACTAGACGCTGAGCAGTTCTTC
clone size: once
CDR3 length: 15
V gene: TRBV18
J gene: TRBJ2-1
D gene: TRBD2

CDR3 protein: CASSLELAQETQYF
CDR3 DNA: TGCGCCAGCAGCTTGGAACTAGCCCAAGAGACCCAGTACTTC
clone size: .
CDR3 length: 14
V gene: TRBV5-1
J gene: TRBJ2-5
D gene: .

CDR3 protein: CASSTYRSSGYTF
CDR3 DNA: TGTGCCAGCAGTACCTACAGGTCTAGTGGCTACACCTTC
clone size: few
CDR3 length: 13
V gene: TRBV27
J gene: TRBJ1-2
D gene: .

CDR3 protein: CASSIRPGSGANVLTF
CDR3 DNA: TGTGCCAGCTCCATAAGACCGGGCTCTGGGGCCAACGTCCTGACTTTC
clone size: .
CDR3 length: 16
V gene: TRBV18
J gene: TRBJ2-6
D gene: .

CDR3 protein: CASSKGPGLAGGRGQETQYF
CDR3 DNA: TGTGCCAGCAGCAAAGGCCCTGGACTAGCGGGGGGGCGCGGCCAGGAGACCCAGTACTTC
clone size: once
CDR3 length: 20
V gene: TRBV21-1
J gene: TRBJ2-5
D gene: .

CDR3 protein: CASRLTGNYGYTF
CDR3 DNA: TGTGCCAGTAGACTAACAGGGAACTATGGCTACACCTTC
clone size: .
CDR3 length: 13
V gene: TRBV19
J gene: TRBJ1-2
D gene: .

CDR3 protein: CASSVLDSRLSTDTQYF
CDR3 DNA: TGTGCCAGCAGCGTCTTGGACAGCCGCCTATCCACAGATACGCAGTATTTT
clone size: .
CDR3 length: 17
V gene: TRBV9
J gene: TRBJ2-3
D gene: .

CDR3 protein: CASSEGVRQGNYGYTF
CDR3 DNA: TGTGCCAGCAGTGAAGGAGTGAGACAGGGAAACTATGGCTACACCTTC
clone size: few
CDR3 length: 16
V gene: TRBV25-1
J gene: TRBJ1-2
D gene: TRBD1

CDR3 protein: CASSVGGGGAAGELFF
CDR3 DNA: TGTGCCAGCAGCGTAGGAGGCGGGGGGGCAGCCGGGGAGCTGTTTTTT
clone size: .
CDR3 length: 16
V gene: TRBV9
J gene: TRBJ2-2
D gene: TRBD2

CDR3 protein: CASSSSRYQPQHF
CDR3 DNA: TGTGCCAGTAGTAGTTCGAGATATCAGCCCCAGCATTTT
clone size: .
CDR3 length: 13
V gene: TRBV19
J gene: TRBJ1-5
D gene: .

CDR3 protein: CAISESGGSYEQYF
CDR3 DNA: TGTGCCATCAGTGAATCAGGCGGGTCCTACGAGCAGTACTTC
clone size: once
CDR3 length: 14
V gene: TRBV10-3
J gene: TRBJ2-7
D gene: .

CDR3 protein: CASSVAGGSYNEQFF
CDR3 DNA: TGTGCCAGCAGCGTAGCGGGGGGGTCCTACAATGAGCAGTTCTTC
clone size: .
CDR3 length: 15
V gene: TRBV9
J gene: TRBJ2-1
D gene: TRBD2

CDR3 protein: CASSPQGMNTEAFF
CDR3 DNA: TGTGCCAGCTCACCGCAGGGGATGAACACTGAAGCTTTCTTT
clone size: .
CDR3 length: 14
V gene: TRBV18
J gene: TRBJ1-1
D gene: .

CDR3 protein: CASSDNRLNNEKLFF
CDR3 DNA: TGTGCCAGCAGTGATAACAGACTAAATAATGAAAAACTGTTTTTT
clone size: few
CDR3 length: 15
V gene: TRBV2
J gene: TRBJ1-4
D gene: .

CDR3 protein: CASSLYSGFNYGYTF
CDR3 DNA: TGTGCCAGCAGTTTATATTCAGGGTTTAACTATGGCTACACCTTC
clone size: .
CDR3 length: 15
V gene: TRBV27
J gene: TRBJ1-2
D gene: .

CDR3 protein: CASGGGAGNQPQHF
CDR3 DNA: TGTGCCAGCGGTGGGGGGGCTGGCAATCAGCCCCAGCATTTT
clone size: .
CDR3 length: 14
V gene: TRBV6-5
J gene: TRBJ1-5
D gene: .

CDR3 protein: CASSFLRGGTGELFF
CDR3 DNA: TGTGCCAGCAGCTTTCTGCGGGGGGGTACCGGGGAGCTGTTTTTT
clone size: .
CDR3 length: 15
V gene: TRBV11-2
J gene: TRBJ2-2
D gene: TRBD2

CDR3 protein: CASSPFEKYEQYF
CDR3 DNA: TGCGCCAGCAGCCCTTTCGAGAAGTACGAGCAGTACTTC
clone size: .
CDR3 length: 13
V gene: TRBV5-1
J gene: TRBJ2-7
D gene: .

CDR3 protein: CASSLARGTDTQYF
CDR3 DNA: TGCGCCAGCAGCTTGGCCCGGGGGACAGATACGCAGTATTTT
clone size: .
CDR3 length: 14
V gene: TRBV5-1
J gene: TRBJ2-3
D gene: .

CDR3 protein: CATSRDSGYNSPLHF
CDR3 DNA: TGTGCCACCAGCAGAGATTCAGGGTATAATTCACCCCTCCACTTT
clone size: few
CDR3 length: 15
V gene: TRBV15
J gene: TRBJ1-6
D gene: .

CDR3 protein: CASSVLGQANEQFF
CDR3 DNA: TGTGCCAGCAGCGTCTTGGGACAGGCAAATGAGCAGTTCTTC
clone size: .
CDR3 length: 14
V gene: TRBV9
J gene: TRBJ2-1
D gene: TRBD1